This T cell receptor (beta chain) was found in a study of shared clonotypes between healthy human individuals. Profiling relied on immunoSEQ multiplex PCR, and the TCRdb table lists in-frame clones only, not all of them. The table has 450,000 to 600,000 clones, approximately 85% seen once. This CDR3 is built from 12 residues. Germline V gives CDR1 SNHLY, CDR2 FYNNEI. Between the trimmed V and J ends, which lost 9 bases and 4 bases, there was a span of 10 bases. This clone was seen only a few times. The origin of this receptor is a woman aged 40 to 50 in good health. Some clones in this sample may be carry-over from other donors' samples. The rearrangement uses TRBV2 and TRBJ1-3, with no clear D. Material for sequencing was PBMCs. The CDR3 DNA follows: TGTGCCAGGGCGTCGTGGGGAAACACCATATATTTT. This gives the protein CARASWGNTIYF.